The sequence of this TCR beta chain was determined in a study of blood T cell repertoires in COVID-19. The V gene's germline CDR1 is SGHAT and CDR2 FQNNGV. The CDR3 runs to 15 residues. The V end lost 4 bases, the J end lost 10 bases, and 17 bases lay between the germline ends. TCRdb's table, derived via immunoSEQ multiplex PCR, lists solely in-frame clones and lacks some. The sample lists tens of thousands of clones; more than 75% were seen once. The chain employs TRBV11-2 and TRBJ1-6, with a weak D call TRBD1 (5 bases). This TCR was sampled from a man aged 45-65 years with active COVID-19. Specimen: peripheral blood. CDR3 loop: CASSSGDLRGSPLHF. Here the CDR3 DNA reads TGTGCCAGCAGCTCCGGGGACTTAAGGGGCTCACCCCTCCACTTT.